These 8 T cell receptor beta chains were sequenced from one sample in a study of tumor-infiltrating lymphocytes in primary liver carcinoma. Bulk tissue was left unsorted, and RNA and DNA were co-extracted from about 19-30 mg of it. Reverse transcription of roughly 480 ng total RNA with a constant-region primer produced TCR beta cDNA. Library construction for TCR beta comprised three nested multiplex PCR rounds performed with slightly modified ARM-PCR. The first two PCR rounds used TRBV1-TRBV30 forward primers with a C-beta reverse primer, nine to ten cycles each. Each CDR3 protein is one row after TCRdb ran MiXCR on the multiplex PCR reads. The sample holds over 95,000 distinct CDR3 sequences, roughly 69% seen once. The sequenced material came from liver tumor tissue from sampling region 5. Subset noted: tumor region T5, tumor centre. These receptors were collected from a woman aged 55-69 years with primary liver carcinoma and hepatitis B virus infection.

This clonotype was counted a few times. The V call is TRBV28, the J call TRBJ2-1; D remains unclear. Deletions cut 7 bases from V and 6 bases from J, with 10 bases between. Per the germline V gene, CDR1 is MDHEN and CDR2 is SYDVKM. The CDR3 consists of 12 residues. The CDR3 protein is CASKSTSNEQFF. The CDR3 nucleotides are TGTGCCAGCAAGTCGACAAGCAATGAGCAGTTCTTC.

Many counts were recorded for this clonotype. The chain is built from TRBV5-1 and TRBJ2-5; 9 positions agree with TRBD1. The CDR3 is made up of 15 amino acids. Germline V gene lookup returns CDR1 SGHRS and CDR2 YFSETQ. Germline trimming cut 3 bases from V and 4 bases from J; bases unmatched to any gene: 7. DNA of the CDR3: TGCGCCAGCAGCTCAGGGGACAGGGATGGAGAGACCCAGTACTTC. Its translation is CASSSGDRDGETQYF.

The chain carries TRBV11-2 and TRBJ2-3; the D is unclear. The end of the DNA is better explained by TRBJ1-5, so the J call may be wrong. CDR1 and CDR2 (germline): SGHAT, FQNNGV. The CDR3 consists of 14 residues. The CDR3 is CASGPGLPTDTQHF. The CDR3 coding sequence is TGTGCCAGCGGCCCCGGACTACCCACAGATACACAGCATTTT.

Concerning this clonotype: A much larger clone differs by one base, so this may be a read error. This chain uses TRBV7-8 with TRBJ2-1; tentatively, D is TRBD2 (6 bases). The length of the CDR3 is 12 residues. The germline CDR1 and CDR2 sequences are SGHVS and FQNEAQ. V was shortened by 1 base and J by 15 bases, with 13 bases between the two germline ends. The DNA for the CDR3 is TGTGCCAGCAGCTTAGTCTCCGGGAGTCTGTTCTTC. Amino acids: CASSLVSGSLFF.

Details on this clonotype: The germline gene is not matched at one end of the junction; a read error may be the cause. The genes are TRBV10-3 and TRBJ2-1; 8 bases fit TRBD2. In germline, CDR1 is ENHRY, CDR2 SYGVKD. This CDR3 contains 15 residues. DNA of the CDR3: TGTGTCATCATGGCTAGCGGGCCTCAGGGCGGTGAACAGTTCTTC. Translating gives CVIMASGPQGGEQFF.

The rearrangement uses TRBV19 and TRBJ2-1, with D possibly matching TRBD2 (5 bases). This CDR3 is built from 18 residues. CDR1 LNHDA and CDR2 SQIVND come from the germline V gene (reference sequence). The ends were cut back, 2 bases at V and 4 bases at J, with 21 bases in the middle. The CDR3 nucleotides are TGTGCCAGTAGTATAAGCCCAGATATTAGCGTGAAATACAATGAGCAGTTCTTC. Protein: CASSISPDISVKYNEQFF.

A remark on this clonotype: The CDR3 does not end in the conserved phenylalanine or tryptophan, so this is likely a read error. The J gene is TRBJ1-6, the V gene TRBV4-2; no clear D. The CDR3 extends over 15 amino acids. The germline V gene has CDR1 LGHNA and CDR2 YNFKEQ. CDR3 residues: CASSQTAIRNSPLHS. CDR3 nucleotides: TGTGCTAGCAGCCAAACAGCGATTAGAAATTCACCCCTCCACTCT.

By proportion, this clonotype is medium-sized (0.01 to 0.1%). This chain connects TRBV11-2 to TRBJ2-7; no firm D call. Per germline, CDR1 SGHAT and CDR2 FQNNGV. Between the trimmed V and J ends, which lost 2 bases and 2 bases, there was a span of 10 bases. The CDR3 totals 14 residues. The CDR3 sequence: CASSLRLSAYEQYF. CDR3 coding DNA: TGTGCCAGCAGCTTACGACTTTCTGCCTACGAGCAGTACTTC.